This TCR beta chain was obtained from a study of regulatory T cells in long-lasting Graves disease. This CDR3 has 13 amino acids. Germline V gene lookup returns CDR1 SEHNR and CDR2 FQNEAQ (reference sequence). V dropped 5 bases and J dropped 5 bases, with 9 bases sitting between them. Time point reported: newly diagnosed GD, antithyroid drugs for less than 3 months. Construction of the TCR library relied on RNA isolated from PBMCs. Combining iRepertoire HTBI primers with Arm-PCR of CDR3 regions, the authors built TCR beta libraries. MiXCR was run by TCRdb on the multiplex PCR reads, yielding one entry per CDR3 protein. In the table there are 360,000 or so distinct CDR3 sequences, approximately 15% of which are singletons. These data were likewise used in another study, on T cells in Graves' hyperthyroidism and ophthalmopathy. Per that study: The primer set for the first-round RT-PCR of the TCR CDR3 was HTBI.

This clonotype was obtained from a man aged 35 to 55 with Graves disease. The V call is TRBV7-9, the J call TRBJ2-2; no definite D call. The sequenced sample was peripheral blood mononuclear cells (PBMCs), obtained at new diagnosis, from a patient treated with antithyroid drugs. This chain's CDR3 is CASSQMGTGELFF. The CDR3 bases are TGTGCCAGCAGCCAAATGGGGACCGGGGAGCTGTTTTTT.